The 24 T cell receptor beta chains reported below all come from one sample, sequenced in a study of blood T cell repertoires in COVID-19. Using immunoSEQ multiplex PCR, the repertoire was profiled, and TCRdb retains in-frame clones only, with some absent. The sample carries some 300,000 clones, roughly 87% recorded once. Sequences were obtained from peripheral blood. Receptor source: a man younger than 30 with active or convalescent COVID-19.

The V and J genes are TRBV2 and TRBJ1-1; unclear D gene. The ends were cut back, 11 bases at V and 5 bases at J, with 21 bases in the middle. The CDR3 totals 14 residues. CDR1 and CDR2 (germline): SNHLY, FYNNEI. The CDR3 DNA follows: TGTGCCTTCGCTTGGAGACCCCCGAATACTGAAGCTTTCTTT. It yields the protein CAFAWRPPNTEAFF.

This chain connects TRBV9 to TRBJ2-1; 7 nucleotides line up with TRBD2. Unmatched junction bases numbered 15, after V lost 3 bases and J lost 9 bases. The CDR3 loop spans 16 amino acids. The germline CDR1 and CDR2 sequences are SGDLS and YYNGEE. Written as DNA, the CDR3 is TGTGCCAGCAGCGCACCCCTCATGGGAGCGGGAAGTGAGCAGTTCTTC. Its translation is CASSAPLMGAGSEQFF.

The gene calls are TRBV20-1 and TRBJ1-6; D is ambiguous. Trimming removed 3 bases from V and 8 bases from J, with 17 bases in between. The CDR3 is 15 residues long. CDR1 is DFQATT, CDR2 SNEGSKA, per germline (reference sequence). The CDR3 DNA reads as TGCAGTGCTAGTGGGTCGGGTGCGGGAGATTCACCCCTCCACTTT. This encodes CSASGSGAGDSPLHF.

The chain is built from TRBV24-1 and TRBJ1-1; tentative D call: TRBD1 (5 bases). Per germline, CDR1 KGHDR and CDR2 SFDVKD. Trimming removed 9 bases from V and 0 bases from J, with 13 bases in between. CDR3 size: 14 residues. CDR3 protein: CATQPGGMNTEAFF. The CDR3 DNA is TGTGCCACCCAGCCGGGGGGGATGAACACTGAAGCTTTCTTT.

The rearrangement links TRBV28 to TRBJ2-7; 9 bases fit TRBD2. The germline gives CDR1 MDHEN, CDR2 SYDVKM. The V gene end was trimmed by 6 bases and the J gene end by 0 bases; junction bases not matched to a gene: 6. The CDR3 extends over 15 amino acids. This CDR3 is CASRESGGSSYEQYF. The CDR3 DNA reads TGTGCCAGCAGGGAGAGCGGGGGGAGCTCCTACGAGCAGTACTTC.

The CDR3 is CASSLWRRDTEAFF. Written as DNA, the CDR3 is TGTGCCAGCAGCTTATGGCGGCGTGACACTGAAGCTTTCTTT. The V gene is TRBV7-2, the J gene TRBJ1-1; D unresolved. From germline, CDR1 is SGHTA and CDR2 FQGNSA. The ends were cut back, 2 bases at V and 3 bases at J, with 10 bases in the middle. The CDR3 is 14 residues long.

V and J are TRBV28 and TRBJ1-3; a weak D match, TRBD1 (5 bases). V shed 2 bases and J shed 2 bases, with 7 bases lying between them. CDR3 length equals 14 residues. Germline CDR1 MDHEN, CDR2 SYDVKM. CDR3 sequence: CASSLAGTGNTIYF. CDR3 coding DNA: TGTGCCAGCAGTTTAGCAGGGACTGGAAACACCATATATTTT.

The sample holds one count of this clone. V and J are TRBV3-1 (or the pseudogene TRBV3-2) and TRBJ1-1, with unresolved D. V dropped 4 bases and J dropped 7 bases, with 10 bases sitting between them. The CDR3 consists of 12 residues. From germline, CDR1 is LGHDT and CDR2 YNNKEL (reference sequence). CDR3 in DNA: TGTGCCAGCAGCCGACAAGCCGGTGAAGCTTTCTTT. Amino acids: CASSRQAGEAFF.

CDR3: CATSDGGTDYGYTF. The CDR3 DNA reads as TGTGCCACCAGTGATGGGGGGACGGACTATGGCTACACCTTC. The V and J genes are TRBV24-1 and TRBJ1-2, with D possibly TRBD1 on 5 matching bases. This CDR3 comprises 14 residues. Germline CDR1 KGHDR, CDR2 SFDVKD. V gave up 3 bases and J gave up 3 bases, with 10 bases separating them.

The rearrangement links TRBV5-1 to TRBJ2-5; 9 bases are shared with TRBD1. The trim removed 4 bases at V and 2 bases at J, leaving 3 bases unmatched. Germline CDR1 and CDR2: SGHRS and YFSETQ. The CDR3 has 14 amino acids. The CDR3 region is CASSHGQGQETQYF. CDR3 nucleotides: TGCGCCAGCAGCCACGGACAGGGGCAAGAGACCCAGTACTTC.

This chain joins TRBV5-1 and TRBJ2-1, with 9 positions matching TRBD1. This CDR3 region has 14 residues. Germline CDR1 reads SGHRS; CDR2 reads YFSETQ. The junction had 4 bases not matched to a gene; V was cut back by 5 bases and J by 4 bases. DNA for the CDR3: TGCGCCAGCAGGCGACAGGGGGAGTACAATGAGCAGTTCTTC. Its protein is CASRRQGEYNEQFF.

This clone was recorded a few times. This chain joins TRBV6-5 and TRBJ1-2; D is unclear. Germline-derived CDR1 and CDR2 are MNHEY and SVGAGI. The V and J ends lost 0 bases and 0 bases respectively, with 11 bases between them. There are 16 residues in the CDR3. The CDR3 is CASSYSPIGANYGYTF. CDR3 DNA: TGTGCCAGCAGTTACTCCCCGATTGGAGCTAACTATGGCTACACCTTC.

This rearrangement joins TRBV27 to TRBJ2-7; the match to TRBD1 covers 10 bases. This CDR3 contains 15 residues. CDR1 is MNHEY and CDR2 is SMNVEV in the germline V gene (reference sequence). The trim removed 8 bases at V and 1 base at J, leaving 8 bases unmatched. CDR3 sequence reads: CASASRTGGSYEQYF. The CDR3 nucleotides read TGTGCCAGCGCCTCGCGGACAGGGGGTTCCTACGAGCAGTACTTC.

The V gene is TRBV27, the J gene TRBJ1-4; maybe TRBD1 (6 bases). The CDR3 consists of 11 residues. Germline V lookup: CDR1 MNHEY, CDR2 SMNVEV (reference sequence). The germline V and J ends were trimmed by 5 bases and 11 bases, with 9 bases remaining between them. CDR3 in amino acids: CASSQGGKLFF. The DNA of the CDR3 is TGTGCCAGCAGTCAAGGGGGTAAACTGTTTTTT.

In this sample, this clone turned up a few times. V is TRBV14 and J is TRBJ2-7; a weak D match, TRBD1 (6 bases). Germline V lookup: CDR1 SGHDN, CDR2 FVKESK. V was trimmed by 4 bases and J by 4 bases, leaving 17 bases between them. The length of the CDR3 is 15 residues. CDR3 sequence reads: CASSRGRLTDYEQYF. The CDR3 DNA is TGTGCCAGCAGCCGGGGGCGTCTAACCGATTACGAGCAGTACTTC.

In this sample, this clone turned up once. The chain combines TRBV19 with TRBJ2-1; 7 nucleotides align to TRBD1. Germline-derived CDR1 and CDR2 are LNHDA and SQIVND (reference sequence). The CDR3 sequence is 15 residues long. With V trimmed by 5 bases and J by 0 bases, 4 bases remained unmatched. CDR3 coding DNA: TGTGCCAGTAGTTGGGACAGAGACTCCTACAATGAGCAGTTCTTC. This gives the protein CASSWDRDSYNEQFF.

The chain carries TRBV19 and TRBJ1-5, with 8 bases lining up with TRBD1. J was trimmed by 7 bases and V by 7 bases; bases with no gene match: 9. The CDR3 spans 14 residues. Germline loops: CDR1 LNHDA, CDR2 SQIVND (reference sequence). The CDR3 is CASKIGQGRQPQHF. CDR3 in DNA: TGTGCCAGTAAAATAGGACAGGGCAGACAGCCCCAGCATTTT.

The chain recombines TRBV3-1 (or the pseudogene TRBV3-2) with TRBJ2-5, with 10 nucleotides matching TRBD2. J lost 2 bases, V lost 0 bases, and 15 bases had no gene match. The CDR3 consists of 20 residues. Germline lookup yields CDR1 LGHDT and CDR2 YNNKEL (reference sequence). CDR3 protein: CASSQEGGSGGTIDQETQYF. In DNA form, the CDR3 reads TGTGCCAGCAGCCAAGAAGGAGGTAGCGGGGGGACCATAGATCAAGAGACCCAGTACTTC.

The chain uses TRBV27 and TRBJ2-1, with D possibly matching TRBD2 (6 bases). The germline V and J ends were trimmed by 3 bases and 2 bases, with 11 bases remaining between them. The CDR3 spans 15 residues. Germline CDR1 MNHEY, CDR2 SMNVEV (reference sequence). This CDR3 is CASSLTGEPYNEQFF. CDR3 bases: TGTGCCAGCAGTTTGACGGGGGAGCCCTACAATGAGCAGTTCTTC.

CDR3: CASSQVITELSLHF. The CDR3 nucleotides are TGCGCCAGCAGCCAAGTCATAACGGAGCTATCCCTCCACTTT. This sequence joins TRBV4-1 and TRBJ1-6; D call uncertain. Germline CDR1 MGHRA, CDR2 YSYEKL. The germline V and J ends were trimmed by 1 base and 14 bases, with 15 bases remaining between them. This CDR3 comprises 14 residues.

V usage is TRBV27 and J usage is TRBJ2-3; D unclear. Germline CDR1 MNHEY, CDR2 SMNVEV (reference sequence). Trimming took off 5 bases at V and 3 bases at J, with 9 bases between the two ends. This CDR3 comprises 13 residues. The CDR3: CASSMFLTDTQYF. CDR3 DNA: TGTGCCAGCAGTATGTTCCTAACAGATACGCAGTATTTT.

The chain is built from TRBV6-5 and TRBJ2-7; 14 nucleotides agree with TRBD2. Germline CDR1 and CDR2: MNHEY and SVGAGI. The CDR3 is 15 amino acids. J lost 6 bases, V lost 6 bases, and 7 bases had no gene match. The CDR3 protein is CASRLGLAGGGEQYF. CDR3 coding DNA: TGTGCCAGCAGGCTTGGACTAGCGGGAGGTGGCGAGCAGTACTTC.

This clone was recorded only once. V usage is TRBV27 and J usage is TRBJ2-1; TRBD2 aligns across 8 bases. Germline-derived CDR1 and CDR2 are MNHEY and SMNVEV (reference sequence). CDR3 length equals 16 residues. The V segment lost 0 bases and the J segment 1 base; nucleotides outside the gene matches: 2. The CDR3 sequence is CASSLSSGGSYNEQFF. The DNA of the CDR3 is TGTGCCAGCAGTTTATCTTCGGGAGGGTCCTACAATGAGCAGTTCTTC.

The chain recombines TRBV12-3 or TRBV12-4 with TRBJ1-2; no clear D. V was clipped by 5 bases and J by 6 bases, with 13 bases between them. This CDR3 contains 13 residues. In DNA, the CDR3 is TGTGCCAGCAGTCTGAGGTACGGGAATGGCTACACCTTC. It yields the protein CASSLRYGNGYTF.